Following are 32 T cell receptor beta chains from one sample sequenced in a study of blood T cell repertoires in COVID-19. Libraries were prepared by immunoSEQ multiplex PCR; TCRdb keeps only in-frame clonotypes and omits some of them. The profile shows 280,000 or so clones, 85% of them singletons. Sequences were obtained from peripheral blood. These receptors were collected from a human donor in a cohort sampled during active COVID-19.

This chain uses TRBV7-2 with TRBJ2-3, with D maybe TRBD2 (5 bases). Between the trimmed V and J ends, which lost 2 bases and 3 bases, there was a span of 15 bases. CDR3 length equals 16 residues. CDR1 is SGHTA and CDR2 is FQGNSA in the germline V gene. CDR3: CASSLSSGQRTDTQYF. CDR3 DNA sequence: TGTGCCAGCAGCTTATCCAGCGGCCAGCGGACAGATACGCAGTATTTT.

This chain joins TRBV28 and TRBJ1-5, with D possibly matching TRBD1 (5 bases). V dropped 5 bases and J dropped 0 bases, with 11 bases sitting between them. Germline V gene sequence: CDR1 MDHEN, CDR2 SYDVKM. This CDR3 region has 15 residues. The CDR3: CASSVGGNSNQPQHF. The CDR3 region has the DNA TGTGCCAGCAGTGTCGGGGGGAATAGCAATCAGCCCCAGCATTTT.

V usage is TRBV11-2 and J usage is TRBJ2-1, with 13 nucleotides matching TRBD2. The germline V gene has CDR1 SGHAT and CDR2 FQNNGV. The V gene end was trimmed by 4 bases and the J gene end by 8 bases; junction bases not matched to a gene: 14. This CDR3 is built from 18 residues. CDR3 bases: TGTGCCAGCAGCTCCCTTAGGAGGACTAGCGGGAGAATCGATGAGCAGTTCTTC. This codes for CASSSLRRTSGRIDEQFF.

The rearrangement uses TRBV25-1 and TRBJ2-7, with a possible D match to TRBD1 (6 bases). V lost 2 bases and J 5 bases, leaving 13 bases between the germline ends. Germline V gene sequence: CDR1 MGHDK, CDR2 SYGVNS. The length of the CDR3 is 14 residues. This CDR3 is CASSETGIINEQYF. For the CDR3, the DNA is TGTGCCAGCAGTGAAACAGGGATTATCAACGAGCAGTACTTC.

This clone occurred once. The chain links TRBV3-1 (or the pseudogene TRBV3-2) to TRBJ2-6, with D perhaps matching TRBD1 (5 bases). CDR1 LGHDT and CDR2 YNNKEL come from the germline V gene (reference sequence). The CDR3 is 15 amino acids. Trimming cost V 5 bases and J 0 bases, with 8 bases left between them. DNA for the CDR3: TGTGCCAGCAGCGCAGGGATCTCTGGGGCCAACGTCCTGACTTTC. As protein: CASSAGISGANVLTF.

V gene TRBV10-2 combines with J gene TRBJ2-1; 15 bases agree with TRBD2. CDR1 is WSHSY and CDR2 is SAAADI in the germline V gene. CDR3 length: 14 amino acids. The trim removed 2 bases at V and 15 bases at J, leaving 5 bases unmatched. For the CDR3, the DNA is TGCGCCAGCAGTGAGGGACTAGCGGGAGGGGCGGCGTTCTTC. Its translation: CASSEGLAGGAAFF.

The chain links TRBV20-1 to TRBJ2-7, with 7 bases that match TRBD1. Germline lookup yields CDR1 DFQATT and CDR2 SNEGSKA (reference sequence). Trimming at V came to 3 bases and at J to 2 bases, leaving 13 bases not matched to a gene. The CDR3 runs 16 residues. The DNA of the CDR3 is TGCAGTGCTAGTTCCGAACAGGGGATGGGTCCCTACGAGCAGTACTTC. It translates to CSASSEQGMGPYEQYF.

This chain connects TRBV6-6 to TRBJ2-7; TRBD2 matches at 14 bases. This CDR3 region has 14 residues. J lost 9 bases, V lost 7 bases, and 8 bases had no gene match. Germline lookup yields CDR1 MNHNY and CDR2 SVGAGI (reference sequence). In nucleotides, the CDR3 is TGTGCCAGCACCCAGACTAGCGGGAGGGCGTGGCAGTACTTC. It yields the protein CASTQTSGRAWQYF.

The chain links TRBV19 to TRBJ1-6; a weak D match, TRBD1 (5 bases). Per the germline V gene, CDR1 is LNHDA and CDR2 is SQIVND (reference sequence). With 11 bases removed from V and 3 bases from J, the gap between germline ends came to 14 bases. The CDR3 spans 14 residues. The CDR3 DNA reads TGTGCCGGAGCCCCGCAGGGCTATAATTCACCCCTCCACTTT. Encoded protein: CAGAPQGYNSPLHF.

The genes are TRBV15 and TRBJ2-1; a possible D gene is TRBD2 (5 bases). This CDR3 is built from 15 residues. V was clipped by 0 bases and J by 10 bases, with 16 bases between them. CDR1 and CDR2 from the germline V gene are LNHNV and YYDKDF (reference sequence). In DNA, the CDR3 is TGTGCCACCAGCAGAGATCAGGCGGGCTATGGGGAGCAGTTCTTC. It translates to CATSRDQAGYGEQFF.

Remarks on this clone: This sample also contains other DNA sequences that code for the same CDR3. CDR3 sequence (DNA): TGTGCCAGCAGTTCCGCCTACGAGCAGTACTTC. Encoded protein: CASSSAYEQYF. This sequence joins TRBV28 and TRBJ2-7; D not resolved. V lost 4 bases and J lost 2, with 3 bases in between. The CDR3 runs to 11 residues. CDR1 and CDR2 from the germline V gene are MDHEN and SYDVKM.

This clone was seen many times. The V and J genes are TRBV18 and TRBJ2-3; D perhaps matches TRBD2 (6 bases). The V gene lost 3 bases and the J gene lost 4 bases, with 11 bases spanning the gap. CDR1 KGHSH and CDR2 LQKENI come from the germline V gene. The CDR3 consists of 14 residues. CDR3 residues: CASSPFASADTQYF. As DNA, the CDR3 is TGTGCCAGCTCACCGTTCGCTAGCGCAGATACGCAGTATTTT. The complete variable domain, with remaining parts taken from reference TRBV18 and TRBJ2-3, reads NAGVMQNPRHLVRRRGQEARLRCSPMKGHSHVYWYRQLPEEGLKFMVYLQKENIIDESGMPKERFSAEFPKEGPSILRIQQVVRGDSAAYFCASSPFASADTQYFGPGTRLTVL.

V gene TRBV14 combines with J gene TRBJ1-1; 7 bases are a match to TRBD1. V trimming: 5 bases; J trimming: 11 bases; junction bases outside the gene matches: 11. This CDR3 has 13 amino acids. Germline V CDR1 and CDR2: SGHDN, FVKESK. The CDR3 nucleotides are TGTGCCAGCAGCTATGACAGGGCCGCAAGTGCTTTCTTT. Translation gives CASSYDRAASAFF.

The chain has TRBV5-5 and TRBJ2-2, with D tentatively TRBD2 (6 bases). The germline V and J ends were trimmed by 2 bases and 5 bases, with 16 bases remaining between them. Germline V gives CDR1 SGHKS, CDR2 YYEKEE (reference sequence). This CDR3 spans 16 amino acids. Written as DNA, the CDR3 is TGTGCCAGCAGCTTCTTACGCGGGGTTTCTACCGGGGAGCTGTTTTTT. Translating gives CASSFLRGVSTGELFF. Variable domain in full (rest from reference TRBV5-5 and TRBJ2-2): DAGVTQSPTHLIKTRGQQVTLRCSPISGHKSVSWYQQVLGQGPQFIFQYYEKEERGRGNFPDRFSARQFPNYSSELNVNALLLGDSALYLCASSFLRGVSTGELFFGEGSRLTVL.

The J gene is TRBJ1-1, the V gene TRBV15, with a weak D call TRBD1 (5 bases). Germline V lookup: CDR1 LNHNV, CDR2 YYDKDF (reference sequence). This CDR3 has 14 amino acids. Between the trimmed V and J ends, which lost 1 base and 4 bases, there was a span of 10 bases. The CDR3 here is CATSRGGLSTEAFF. The CDR3 DNA sequence: TGTGCCACCAGCAGAGGGGGCCTGAGCACTGAAGCTTTCTTT.

The V and J genes are TRBV28 and TRBJ1-3, with 8 nucleotides matching TRBD1. The V gene's germline CDR1 is MDHEN and CDR2 SYDVKM. Unmatched junction bases numbered 10, after V lost 4 bases and J lost 5 bases. This CDR3 has 16 residues. CDR3 residues: CASSWIGRGQRNTIYF. The CDR3 nucleotides are TGTGCCAGCAGTTGGATTGGCAGGGGGCAACGAAACACCATATATTTT.

The gene calls are TRBV19 and TRBJ1-1; D is uncertain. V lost 6 bases to trimming and J lost 0 bases, with 11 bases between them. CDR3 length: 14 residues. Germline CDR1 is LNHDA and CDR2 is SQIVND (reference sequence). CDR3 protein: CASSRETMNTEAFF. The DNA of the CDR3 is TGTGCCAGTAGCCGAGAGACTATGAACACTGAAGCTTTCTTT. Full variable domain (outside the CDR3, taken from reference TRBV19 and TRBJ1-1): DGGITQSPKYLFRKEGQNVTLSCEQNLNHDAMYWYRQDPGQGLRLIYYSQIVNDFQKGDIAEGYSVSREKKESFPLTVTSAQKNPTAFYLCASSRETMNTEAFFGQGTRLTVV.

This chain uses TRBV15 with TRBJ2-7; TRBD1 might be the D (6 bases). V lost 0 bases, J lost 3 bases, and 12 bases lay in between. Germline assignment: CDR1 LNHNV and CDR2 YYDKDF (reference sequence). CDR3 length: 15 amino acids. The CDR3 loop reads CATSRDQGSSYEQYF. CDR3 sequence (DNA): TGTGCCACCAGCAGAGATCAGGGGTCAAGCTACGAGCAGTACTTC.

This clone turned up a few times. This chain uses TRBV24-1 with TRBJ2-1; 7 nucleotides match TRBD1. Germline lookup yields CDR1 KGHDR and CDR2 SFDVKD. V dropped 3 bases and J dropped 5; count of bases not matched to a gene: 6. The CDR3 contains 15 residues. The CDR3 loop reads CATSDRTGLNNEQFF. The CDR3 region has the DNA TGTGCCACCAGTGATCGGACAGGTCTTAACAATGAGCAGTTCTTC.

This chain connects TRBV12-3 or TRBV12-4 to TRBJ2-3; weak D call: TRBD1 (5 bases). The CDR3 covers 12 residues. V lost 2 bases and J lost 10, with 10 bases in between. CDR3 bases: TGTGCCAGCAGTTTACCAGGGTCTGCGCAGTATTTT. It specifies CASSLPGSAQYF.

The chain has TRBV5-1 and TRBJ2-3; 7 positions match TRBD1. The CDR3 consists of 15 residues. V trimming: 4 bases; J trimming: 9 bases; junction bases outside the gene matches: 14. Per the germline V gene, CDR1 is SGHRS and CDR2 is YFSETQ. The CDR3: CASSPLRQGLGTQYF. The CDR3 nucleotides are TGCGCCAGCAGCCCACTACGACAGGGTCTAGGGACGCAGTATTTT.

This clone was counted once. The chain couples TRBV12-3 or TRBV12-4 to TRBJ2-5; weak D call: TRBD2 (6 bases). V was clipped by 4 bases and J by 4 bases, with 7 bases between them. The CDR3 loop spans 12 amino acids. The CDR3 DNA follows: TGTGCCAGCAGTTACGGGAGAGAGACCCAGTACTTC. As protein: CASSYGRETQYF.

The J gene is TRBJ2-3, the V gene TRBV6-1; D ambiguous. This CDR3 contains 13 residues. The germline CDR1 and CDR2 sequences are MNHNS and SASEGT. Trimming shortened V by 3 bases and J by 4 bases, and 8 bases separated the two germline ends. CDR3 residues: CASSDRHPDTQYF. DNA for the CDR3: TGTGCCAGCAGTGACAGACATCCAGATACGCAGTATTTT.

The gene calls are TRBV2 and TRBJ1-1, with D perhaps TRBD1 (6 bases). CDR3 length: 14 residues. Germline assignment: CDR1 SNHLY and CDR2 FYNNEI. V was shortened by 7 bases and J by 0 bases, with 12 bases between the two germline ends. The CDR3 here is CASKPGTLNTEAFF. In DNA form, the CDR3 reads TGTGCCAGCAAACCAGGGACATTGAACACTGAAGCTTTCTTT.

This clone was detected only a few times. The CDR3: CASSPLGRGADGYTF. The CDR3 DNA reads as TGTGCCAGCTCACCACTGGGCAGGGGAGCGGATGGCTACACCTTC. The J gene is TRBJ1-2, the V gene TRBV18, with D possibly matching TRBD1 (6 bases). The V gene lost 1 base and the J gene lost 6 bases, with 15 bases spanning the gap. Looked up from germline, CDR1 is KGHSH and CDR2 is LQKENI. This CDR3 has 15 amino acids.

This chain uses TRBV15 with TRBJ2-6; the D gene is possibly TRBD1 (6 bases). The V end was cut by 3 bases, the J end by 0 bases, with 12 bases between. This CDR3 contains 17 residues. Looked up from germline, CDR1 is LNHNV and CDR2 is YYDKDF (reference sequence). CDR3 sequence (DNA): TGTGCCACCAGCAGTTCATCGGGACACTCTGGGGCCAACGTCCTGACTTTC. This sequence encodes CATSSSSGHSGANVLTF.

The chain employs TRBV6-2 or TRBV6-3 and TRBJ2-1; 11 bases map to TRBD2. CDR1 MNHEY and CDR2 SVGEGT come from the germline V gene. The V and J ends lost 5 bases and 8 bases, in that order; junction bases with no gene match: 14. The CDR3 is 17 amino acids. The CDR3 region is CASSRTGTSGNRDEQFF. CDR3 nucleotide sequence: TGTGCCAGCAGTAGGACCGGGACTAGCGGTAATCGGGATGAGCAGTTCTTC.

The table lists this clone with a few counts. V gene TRBV7-2 combines with J gene TRBJ1-3, with a possible D match to TRBD1 (5 bases). The CDR3 has 14 residues. V lost 4 bases and J lost 4, with 11 bases in between. Germline lookup yields CDR1 SGHTA and CDR2 FQGNSA. CDR3 sequence (DNA): TGTGCCAGCAGCTCGCAGGGAGGCGGAAACACCATATATTTT. It encodes CASSSQGGGNTIYF.

This sequence joins TRBV5-1 and TRBJ2-1; TRBD1 aligns across 9 bases. CDR3 length equals 15 residues. CDR1 is SGHRS and CDR2 is YFSETQ in the germline V gene. With 4 bases clipped from V and 6 bases from J, the junction kept 8 bases outside the gene matches. CDR3 nucleotide sequence: TGCGCCAGCAGCCCCGGGACAGGGTCGGTCAATGAGCAGTTCTTC. Translating gives CASSPGTGSVNEQFF.

Comment on this clone: Additional DNA sequences in this sample encode the identical CDR3. The V gene is TRBV5-1, the J gene TRBJ2-7; 7 positions match TRBD2. CDR1 is SGHRS, CDR2 YFSETQ, per germline. Trimming at V came to 0 bases and at J to 1 base, leaving 1 base not matched to a gene. The CDR3 runs 14 residues. The CDR3 sequence: CASSLASGSYEQYF. CDR3 in DNA: TGCGCCAGCAGCTTGGCTAGCGGTTCCTACGAGCAGTACTTC.

This sequence joins TRBV7-3 and TRBJ2-1; 11 bases align to TRBD2. After removal of 1 base from V and 0 bases from J, the junction contained 2 bases not matched to a gene. The germline V gene has CDR1 SGHTA and CDR2 FQGTGA. CDR3 size: 17 residues. CDR3 residues: CASSLIGTSGSYNEQFF. The CDR3 DNA sequence: TGTGCCAGCAGCTTAATTGGGACTAGCGGCTCCTACAATGAGCAGTTCTTC. Supplemented by reference TRBV7-3 and TRBJ2-1, the full variable domain reads GAGVSQTPSNKVTEKGKYVELRCDPISGHTALYWYRQSLGQGPEFLIYFQGTGAADDSGLPNDRFFAVRPEGSVSTLKIQRTERGDSAVYLCASSLIGTSGSYNEQFFGPGTRLTVL.

The rearrangement joins TRBV9 to TRBJ2-1; maybe TRBD1 (5 bases). The CDR3 is made up of 15 amino acids. Germline lookup yields CDR1 SGDLS and CDR2 YYNGEE. V was cut by 0 bases and J by 7 bases, with 14 bases left in between. In DNA form, the CDR3 reads TGTGCCAGCAGCGTAGTCGGCTCAAAGGGGAATGAGCAGTTCTTC. The encoded protein is CASSVVGSKGNEQFF.